One and the same sample provided the 5 T cell receptor beta chains below, sequenced in a study of post-analysis software for immune sequencing data. Their specific antigens are unknown. Broader study findings: TRBV5-6, TRBV5-1 and TRBV20-1 belonged to a set of roughly five TRBV segments that were more frequent in patients than controls.

Unique molecular identifiers were present in the TCR beta cDNA libraries. TCRdb recomputed calls from the PCR reads with MiXCR, one row per CDR3 protein. The sample gives roughly 430,000 distinct CDR3 sequences, 39% of which show up once; less than 8% is in the top ten. The sequenced sample consisted of blood. The receptors derive from a girl aged 2 to 10 with multiple sclerosis.

A single count supports this clonotype. The chain is built from TRBV5-1 and TRBJ1-4; D is undetermined. The V end lost 5 bases, the J end lost 0 bases, and 8 bases lay between the germline ends. The CDR3 sequence is 14 residues long. The germline V gene encodes CDR1 SGHRS and CDR2 YFSETQ. The CDR3 DNA follows: TGCGCCAGCAGTAATGCTGCAACTAATGAAAAACTGTTTTTT. Protein product: CASSNAATNEKLFF.

The count of this clonotype is one. The chain carries TRBV7-2 and TRBJ2-1, with 7 bases that match TRBD1. The CDR3 contains 14 residues. Germline-derived CDR1 and CDR2 are SGHTA and FQGNSA. J was trimmed by 6 bases and V by 5 bases; bases with no gene match: 7. Written as DNA, the CDR3 is TGTGCCAGCAGCCATCGAGGGGGCGTCAATGAGCAGTTCTTC. Its translation is CASSHRGGVNEQFF.

V usage is TRBV29-1 and J usage is TRBJ2-7; 7 bases fit TRBD2. The DNA end favors TRBJ2-5, so the J call may be wrong. Per germline, CDR1 SQVTM and CDR2 ANQGSEA. CDR3 length: 12 amino acids. CDR3 region: CSVGTSIETQYF. The CDR3 DNA is TGCAGCGTTGGGACTAGTATCGAGACCCAGTACTTC.

This clonotype occurred a few times. This chain uses TRBV6-6 with TRBJ2-5; D perhaps matches TRBD2 (5 bases). Trimming removed 7 bases at V and 5 bases at J, with 8 bases between. Per the germline V gene, CDR1 is MNHNY and CDR2 is SVGAGI (reference sequence). The CDR3 covers 11 residues. CDR3 sequence reads: CASTWRETQYF. As DNA, the CDR3 is TGTGCCAGCACGTGGAGGGAGACCCAGTACTTC.

The table lists this clonotype with a few counts. The chain links TRBV7-9 to TRBJ1-1; D not certain. V was cut by 2 bases and J by 5 bases, with 9 bases left in between. The CDR3 runs to 13 residues. Germline V gene lookup returns CDR1 SEHNR and CDR2 FQNEAQ (reference sequence). Written as DNA, the CDR3 is TGTGCCAGCAGCTTATTAGAGGGAACTGAAGCTTTCTTT. Translation: CASSLLEGTEAFF.